Below are 29 T cell receptor beta chains sequenced from a single sample in a study of blood T cell repertoires in COVID-19. Assay: immunoSEQ multiplex PCR; the TCRdb copy retains only in-frame clones and omits some. The sample records 150,000 to 200,000 clones, around 82% being singletons. Sequenced sample: peripheral blood. The receptor set was obtained from a woman older than 75 with active or convalescent COVID-19.

The sample holds one count of this clone. V usage is TRBV4-2 and J usage is TRBJ2-5; 9 nucleotides agree with TRBD2. V was clipped by 0 bases and J by 5 bases; unmatched bases: 7. The CDR3 consists of 16 residues. Germline CDR1 LGHNA, CDR2 YNFKEQ. The CDR3 sequence: CASSQDPSGVGETQYF. The CDR3 bases are TGTGCCAGCAGCCAAGATCCTAGCGGGGTCGGGGAGACCCAGTACTTC.

This sequence joins TRBV5-1 and TRBJ2-7; the D gene is possibly TRBD2 (5 bases). Germline assignment: CDR1 SGHRS and CDR2 YFSETQ. V was pared by 4 bases and J by 6 bases, with 17 bases between. The CDR3 is 14 residues long. In nucleotides, the CDR3 is TGCGCCAGCAGCCTGGTTGGAGGTTCGATCGAGCAGTACTTC. Protein: CASSLVGGSIEQYF.

This rearrangement joins TRBV5-1 to TRBJ2-1; D not certain. Looked up from germline, CDR1 is SGHRS and CDR2 is YFSETQ. V shed 0 bases and J shed 4 bases, with 5 bases lying between them. The CDR3 sequence is 13 residues long. The CDR3 nucleotides read TGCGCCAGCAGCTTGGGCAGTTACAATGAGCAGTTCTTC. Protein product: CASSLGSYNEQFF.

V usage is TRBV20-1 and J usage is TRBJ1-1, with 7 bases that match TRBD1. This CDR3 comprises 11 residues. Germline V lookup: CDR1 DFQATT, CDR2 SNEGSKA (reference sequence). CDR3 in amino acids: CSAGGPIEAFF. CDR3 coding DNA: TGCAGCGCAGGGGGACCGATCGAAGCTTTCTTT.

The chain has TRBV9 and TRBJ1-6; possibly TRBD1 for D (5 bases). The CDR3 runs 15 residues. The germline V gene has CDR1 SGDLS and CDR2 YYNGEE. V lost 3 bases, J lost 7 bases, and 14 bases lay in between. The CDR3 region has the DNA TGTGCCAGCAGCGCAAGGGGCGTTAGGAATTCACCCCTCCACTTT. This encodes CASSARGVRNSPLHF.

This rearrangement joins TRBV2 to TRBJ2-5; no firm D call. Germline CDR1 reads SNHLY; CDR2 reads FYNNEI. V lost 6 bases and J 1 base, leaving 9 bases between the germline ends. The CDR3 runs 13 residues. CDR3 DNA sequence: TGTGCCAGCAGACTGACTGGCCAAGAGACCCAGTACTTC. Translating gives CASRLTGQETQYF.

This clone was recorded once. V and J are TRBV19 and TRBJ1-2, with D unclear. V was trimmed by 3 bases and J by 2 bases, leaving 10 bases between them. Germline-derived CDR1 and CDR2 are LNHDA and SQIVND (reference sequence). The CDR3 loop spans 14 amino acids. The CDR3 nucleotides are TGTGCCAGTAGTATCCCCCCCAGAAACTATGGCTACACCTTC. This sequence encodes CASSIPPRNYGYTF.

This clone has more than one count but fewer than ten. The chain carries TRBV5-1 and TRBJ1-3, with D perhaps TRBD1 (6 bases). V dropped 4 bases and J dropped 0 bases, with 14 bases sitting between them. Germline lookup yields CDR1 SGHRS and CDR2 YFSETQ. This CDR3 comprises 16 residues. Here the CDR3 reads CASSPERQASGNTIYF. In nucleotides, the CDR3 is TGCGCCAGCAGCCCGGAAAGACAGGCCTCTGGAAACACCATATATTTT.

The CDR3 region is CASSLGHGVDEKLFF. CDR3 sequence (DNA): TGTGCCAGCAGCTTGGGGCATGGGGTCGATGAAAAACTGTTTTTT. The rearrangement links TRBV13 to TRBJ1-4; a weak D match, TRBD1 (5 bases). The germline V and J ends were trimmed by 3 bases and 6 bases, with 14 bases remaining between them. The CDR3 has 15 residues. Germline loops: CDR1 PRHDT, CDR2 FYEKMQ (reference sequence).

The chain recombines TRBV9 with TRBJ1-3, with 7 bases matching TRBD1. Trimming took 4 bases from V and 4 from J; bases not matched to a gene: 11. This CDR3 contains 16 residues. Germline CDR1 and CDR2: SGDLS and YYNGEE. The CDR3 here is CASSRGVTGEGNTIYF. CDR3 in DNA: TGTGCCAGCAGCAGAGGGGTAACAGGGGAAGGAAACACCATATATTTT.

The chain joins TRBV10-2 to TRBJ2-2; 8 bases are shared with TRBD2. J was trimmed by 3 bases and V by 2 bases; bases with no gene match: 8. The CDR3 sequence is 17 residues long. Germline CDR1 and CDR2: WSHSY and SAAADI. The CDR3 protein is CASSEPRGGLDTGELFF. CDR3 nucleotides: TGCGCCAGCAGTGAGCCCCGGGGGGGATTGGACACCGGGGAGCTGTTTTTT.

The rearrangement joins TRBV5-4 to TRBJ1-2, with D perhaps matching TRBD1 (5 bases). The germline CDR1 and CDR2 sequences are SGHNT and YYREEE (reference sequence). The V end was cut by 2 bases, the J end by 4 bases, with 12 bases between. This CDR3 is built from 14 residues. The DNA of the CDR3 is TGTGCCAGCAGCTTCAGGGATTTTCGCTATGGCTACACCTTC. This translates into CASSFRDFRYGYTF.

This clone appeared a single time. This chain links TRBV5-1 with TRBJ1-6, with 9 bases fitting TRBD1. Germline V gives CDR1 SGHRS, CDR2 YFSETQ. The length of the CDR3 is 15 residues. With 4 bases clipped from V and 5 bases from J, the junction kept 4 bases outside the gene matches. Here the CDR3 reads CASSQQGADNSPLHF. CDR3 in DNA: TGCGCCAGCAGCCAACAGGGGGCTGATAATTCACCCCTCCACTTT.

This chain joins TRBV9 and TRBJ1-1, with D maybe TRBD1 (5 bases). Trimming took off 0 bases at V and 7 bases at J, with 10 bases between the two ends. Germline V gene lookup returns CDR1 SGDLS and CDR2 YYNGEE. CDR3 size: 13 residues. This CDR3 reads CASSVGTPGEAFF. In DNA form, the CDR3 reads TGTGCCAGCAGCGTAGGGACACCTGGTGAAGCTTTCTTT.

The genes are TRBV2 and TRBJ2-1, with D possibly TRBD2 on 6 matching bases. The V end lost 10 bases, the J end lost 0 bases, and 13 bases lay between the germline ends. The CDR3 runs to 14 residues. Germline V gene lookup returns CDR1 SNHLY and CDR2 FYNNEI. In DNA, the CDR3 is TGTGCCACCCATCGGGAGCGCTCCTACAATGAGCAGTTCTTC. It yields the protein CATHRERSYNEQFF.

The genes are TRBV10-3 and TRBJ2-7; 14 positions match TRBD2. CDR3 length equals 19 residues. The V and J ends lost 2 bases and 6 bases, in that order; junction bases with no gene match: 15. The germline gives CDR1 ENHRY, CDR2 SYGVKD. The CDR3 bases are TGTGCCATCAGTGAGGCGAGTGGGACTAGCGGGAGCACAATCCTCGAGCAGTACTTC. This encodes CAISEASGTSGSTILEQYF.

The rearrangement joins TRBV7-9 to TRBJ2-1, with a weak D call TRBD2 (6 bases). CDR1 SEHNR and CDR2 FQNEAQ come from the germline V gene (reference sequence). The CDR3 runs 14 residues. V dropped 2 bases and J dropped 8 bases, with 13 bases sitting between them. The CDR3 region is CASSLYRGIDEQFF. The CDR3 bases are TGTGCCAGCAGCTTATATCGGGGGATCGATGAGCAGTTCTTC.

To note about this clone: The sample holds other DNA sequences that translate to the same CDR3. This rearrangement joins TRBV29-1 to TRBJ2-3, with 8 bases aligning to TRBD1. Unmatched junction bases numbered 10, after V lost 6 bases and J lost 2 bases. Germline V lookup: CDR1 SQVTM, CDR2 ANQGSEA. The CDR3 contains 15 residues. The CDR3 region is CSVPDRVGATDTQYF. Written as DNA, the CDR3 is TGCAGCGTCCCGGACAGGGTAGGAGCCACAGATACGCAGTATTTT.

The CDR3 nucleotides are TGTGCCAGCAGGAAAACTAGCAAACCCGAGCAGTTCTTC. This translates into CASRKTSKPEQFF. The chain recombines TRBV6-5 with TRBJ2-1; a possible D gene is TRBD2 (6 bases). The CDR3 consists of 13 residues. The V end lost 6 bases, the J end lost 10 bases, and 16 bases lay between the germline ends. The V gene's germline CDR1 is MNHEY and CDR2 SVGAGI.

The J gene is TRBJ2-3, the V gene TRBV27, with TRBD1 matching 7 bases. V trimming: 6 bases; J trimming: 10 bases; junction bases outside the gene matches: 4. Germline V gene sequence: CDR1 MNHEY, CDR2 SMNVEV (reference sequence). CDR3 length: 11 residues. The CDR3 nucleotides read TGTGCCAGCAGAGGACAGGCTGCGCAGTATTTT. This codes for CASRGQAAQYF.

This clone was counted a few times. CDR3 DNA sequence: TGCGCCAGCAGCCAAGAGAATGGGGGGATCTATAATTCACCCCTCCACTTT. Translated, it gives CASSQENGGIYNSPLHF. The chain is built from TRBV4-1 and TRBJ1-6, with a weak D call TRBD1 (5 bases). The ends were cut back, 0 bases at V and 3 bases at J, with 12 bases in the middle. CDR3 length: 17 amino acids. Germline lookup yields CDR1 MGHRA and CDR2 YSYEKL.

This rearrangement joins TRBV15 to TRBJ1-2; 12 bases fit TRBD1. This CDR3 is built from 15 residues. The V gene end was trimmed by 4 bases and the J gene end by 6 bases; junction bases not matched to a gene: 6. Germline CDR1 LNHNV, CDR2 YYDKDF (reference sequence). The CDR3 loop reads CATSIRDRGQDGYTF. As DNA, the CDR3 is TGTGCCACCAGCATCCGGGACAGGGGGCAGGATGGCTACACCTTC.

The chain is built from TRBV29-1 and TRBJ2-2; 7 bases are shared with TRBD1. V gave up 5 bases and J gave up 3 bases; unmatched junction bases: 6. CDR3 size: 14 residues. CDR1 and CDR2 from the germline V gene are SQVTM and ANQGSEA. CDR3 coding DNA: TGCAGCGTTTGGACAGGCTCGGACACCGGGGAGCTGTTTTTT. Protein: CSVWTGSDTGELFF.

A note on this clone: The same CDR3 is also encoded by other DNA sequences in this sample. The chain links TRBV5-1 to TRBJ2-1; 11 bases are shared with TRBD2. Germline CDR1 reads SGHRS; CDR2 reads YFSETQ. Unmatched junction bases numbered 1, after V lost 2 bases and J lost 3 bases. CDR3 length: 15 residues. In nucleotides, the CDR3 is TGCGCCAGCAGCTTTACTAGCGGGAGCTACAATGAGCAGTTCTTC. Amino acid sequence: CASSFTSGSYNEQFF.

The chain uses TRBV5-1 and TRBJ2-7; 12 nucleotides match TRBD2. V was clipped by 4 bases and J by 5 bases; unmatched bases: 7. The germline CDR1 and CDR2 sequences are SGHRS and YFSETQ. CDR3 size: 15 residues. The CDR3 nucleotides read TGCGCCAGCAGCGCCGCTAGCGGGAGGGCCCACGAGCAGTACTTC. Its translation: CASSAASGRAHEQYF.

This clone was seen a few times. The J gene is TRBJ2-5, the V gene TRBV29-1; TRBD2 aligns across 9 bases. This CDR3 spans 12 amino acids. Germline V lookup: CDR1 SQVTM, CDR2 ANQGSEA. The junction had 4 bases not matched to a gene; V was cut back by 6 bases and J by 5 bases. The CDR3 region has the DNA TGCAGCGTCGGGACTAGCTGGGAGACCCAGTACTTC. Its translation is CSVGTSWETQYF.

This clone appeared once. The chain recombines TRBV9 with TRBJ2-1, with 10 bases that match TRBD2. The CDR3 has 15 amino acids. Looked up from germline, CDR1 is SGDLS and CDR2 is YYNGEE. V dropped 4 bases and J dropped 7; count of bases not matched to a gene: 8. CDR3 residues: CASSYLSGRSNEQFF. In DNA form, the CDR3 reads TGTGCCAGCAGCTACCTTAGCGGGAGGTCTAATGAGCAGTTCTTC.

The rearrangement links TRBV5-1 to TRBJ1-1; possibly TRBD1 for D (5 bases). There are 15 residues in the CDR3. V lost 0 bases and J 5 bases, leaving 14 bases between the germline ends. CDR1 and CDR2 from the germline V gene are SGHRS and YFSETQ. The CDR3 DNA reads as TGCGCCAGCAGCTTGGGTGGCGGGGGGAGGACTGAAGCTTTCTTT. Encoded protein: CASSLGGGGRTEAFF.

V and J are TRBV24-1 and TRBJ2-1; TRBD1 matches 7 bases. The CDR3 is 15 amino acids. The germline V gene has CDR1 KGHDR and CDR2 SFDVKD. The trim removed 0 bases at V and 6 bases at J, leaving 4 bases unmatched. This CDR3 reads CATSDLAGGVNEQFF. The CDR3 DNA is TGTGCCACCAGTGATTTGGCAGGGGGAGTCAATGAGCAGTTCTTC.